This T cell receptor beta chain originates from a study of blood T cell repertoires in COVID-19. Study background: The origin of the acute and convalescent COVID-19 samples was the United States, Italy and Spain. Nucleic acid was either cDNA or gDNA, and it came from T cells, B-cell-depleted T cells, or PBMCs.

Seattle cases were enrolled at active infection and followed longitudinally. The authors' processing: From reference gene primer amplification, estimates of nucleated cell counts were derived. The method was immunoSEQ multiplex PCR; TCRdb's version includes in-frame clones alone and lacks a portion of them. V, J and clone size are taken as reported in that table, and D and trimming were inferred from the DNA itself. This table holds over 100,000 clones, around 89% found once. Germline V gene lookup returns CDR1 MNHEY and CDR2 SMNVEV (reference sequence). The CDR3 is 16 amino acids. V dropped 6 bases and J dropped 4 bases, with 18 bases sitting between them. This clone was seen a single time.

Sequences were obtained from peripheral blood. This sequence was found in a man in his 60s with COVID-19, enrolled during active disease. V is TRBV27 and J is TRBJ1-4, with D possibly TRBD1 on 6 matching bases. CDR3 in DNA: TGTGCCAGCAGGGTGACCTGGCAGGGGAGTAATGAAAAACTGTTTTTT. The encoded protein is CASRVTWQGSNEKLFF.